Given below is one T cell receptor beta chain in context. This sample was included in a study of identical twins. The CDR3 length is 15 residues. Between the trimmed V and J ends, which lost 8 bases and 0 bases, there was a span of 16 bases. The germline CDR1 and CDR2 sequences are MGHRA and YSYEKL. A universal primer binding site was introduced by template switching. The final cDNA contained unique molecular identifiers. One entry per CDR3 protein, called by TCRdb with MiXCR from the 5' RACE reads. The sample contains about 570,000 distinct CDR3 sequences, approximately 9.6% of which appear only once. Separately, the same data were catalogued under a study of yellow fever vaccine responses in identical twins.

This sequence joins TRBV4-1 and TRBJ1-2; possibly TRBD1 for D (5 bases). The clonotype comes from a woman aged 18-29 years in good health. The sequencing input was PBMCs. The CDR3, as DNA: TGCGCCAGCTCAGCCGGGCAGGGAACTAACTATGGCTACACCTTC. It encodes CASSAGQGTNYGYTF.